The clone carrying this TCR beta chain was counted a single time. The germline V and J ends were trimmed by 3 bases and 6 bases, with 15 bases remaining between them. The CDR3 spans 14 residues. The data were taken from a study of blood T cells in healthy people across ages. Combining a sample-barcoded 5' primer with a J-beta primer mix, a second PCR ran for 7 to 11 cycles. Via MiXCR, TCRdb re-called the 5' RACE reads, giving one row per CDR3 protein. Counted here are about 720,000 distinct CDR3 sequences, 20% to 30% occurring once; the ten biggest clones make up under 4.5%. The same sample was also used in a study of T cells of mothers and their children. That publication notes: Sample barcodes and 2-4 random nucleotides came from the second PCR's M1S primer. The TCR beta CDR3 read count exceeded 8.5 million for each mother and was several million for each child.

This TCR derives from a boy under 18 in good health. The genes are TRBV12-3 or TRBV12-4 and TRBJ2-7; D is possibly TRBD2 (6 bases). Sequencing was carried out using blood. DNA for the CDR3: TGTGCCAGCAGTTTCGCGGGACGTGGGGTCGAGCAGTACTTC. It specifies CASSFAGRGVEQYF.